This TCR beta chain stems from a study of blood T cell repertoires in COVID-19. Across the study: Acute and convalescent COVID-19 specimens originated in the United States, Italy and Spain. T cells, B-cell-depleted T cells, or PBMCs supplied cDNA or gDNA.

This CDR3 contains 16 residues. TCRdb keeps only in-frame clones here, not all; method: immunoSEQ multiplex PCR. The table shows 200,000 to 250,000 clones, with 75% to 90% occurring only once. The sequence was collected from a woman in her seventies with COVID-19, enrolled during active disease. Sequencing used peripheral blood. The gene calls are TRBV1 and TRBJ1-5; the table's TRBD1 call for D was not verified on the DNA. TRBV1 is reported as a pseudogene. The CDR3 nucleotides are TGCACCAGCAGTCGGACACCACTTAGGTGCAATCAGCCCCAGCATTTT. Its translation: CTSSRTPLRCNQPQHF.